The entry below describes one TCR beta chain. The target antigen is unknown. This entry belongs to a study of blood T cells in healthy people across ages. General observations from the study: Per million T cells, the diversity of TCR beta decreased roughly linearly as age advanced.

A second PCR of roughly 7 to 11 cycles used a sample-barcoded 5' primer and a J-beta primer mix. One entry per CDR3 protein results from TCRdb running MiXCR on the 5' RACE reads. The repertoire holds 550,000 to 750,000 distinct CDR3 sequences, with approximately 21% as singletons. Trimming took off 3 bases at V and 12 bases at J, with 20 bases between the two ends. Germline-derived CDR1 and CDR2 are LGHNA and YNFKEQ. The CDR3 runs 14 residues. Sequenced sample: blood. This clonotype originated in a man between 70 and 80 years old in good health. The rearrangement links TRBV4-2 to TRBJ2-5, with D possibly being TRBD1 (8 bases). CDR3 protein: CASSHLDREGKEYF. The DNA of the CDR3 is TGTGCCAGCAGCCATTTGGACAGGGAGGGGAAAGAGTACTTC.